This T cell receptor beta chain was identified during a study of shared clonotypes between healthy human individuals (dated by TCRdb to 2018 to 2021). Concerning the study at large: Two women and a few men aged 18 to 49 years were included in the cohort. To estimate repertoire size and how much clonotypes are shared between individuals, the study performed deep sequencing of blood TCR repertoires from roughly five healthy adults. To increase sequencing depth and limit assay-specific biases, different laboratories used diverse techniques to prepare libraries and sequence TCR repertoires. Leukapheresis yielded between about 0.8 and 8.9 billion PBMCs per donor.

Donors were healthy HIV-negative adults with no recently reported acute infections or vaccinations. Every donor was a Caucasian adult living in Nashville, Tennessee, USA. For unsorted samples, about 90 million PBMCs were counted and genomic DNA was extracted with the QIAamp DNA Blood Mini kit. Blood was collected by leukapheresis, and PBMCs were isolated by Ficoll-Histopaque density gradient centrifugation and then cryopreserved in liquid nitrogen vapor phase. The CDR3 spans 11 residues, from the cysteine through the phenylalanine. Only the CDR3 region is kept as DNA, spanning 33 bases read in frame from base 1. Via the germline V gene, CDR1 is SGHTA and CDR2 FQGNSA. V is pared back by 6 bases and J by 3 bases, with 6 bases lying between the germline termini. Concerning this clone itself: Its antigen is currently not known. Base qualities are not at hand, and no much larger clone is one base apart.

Using the deep immunoSEQ assay, TCR CDR3 regions were amplified from genomic DNA by multiplex PCR. Extracted genomic DNA from each cell subset was spread evenly across all wells of several immunoSEQ 96-well plates, with each plate serving as a replicate. For unsorted PBMC, each replicate PCR was loaded with about 300 ng genomic DNA, equivalent to around 30,000 T cell genomes. Ten immunoSEQ deep assay plates were used to sequence unsorted PBMC genomic DNA. Purified libraries were quantified with a Qubit 3.0 fluorometer, sized on a Bioanalyzer 2100, and re-quantified with the KAPA Library Quantification kit. Each immunoSEQ 96-well plate was sequenced on its own single-read 150-cycle Illumina NextSeq 550 flow cell. For the original study's pipeline: Because the immunoSEQ output held only junctional sequences and lacked quality scores, the filtering could not match the filtering applied to full-length reads. To assign V/J genes and CDR3, sequences were annotated against IMGT germline references using PyIR, a Python wrapper for IgBLAST v1.9. Reads with weak V/J assignments (E-value above 1e-6), missing CDR3, stop codons, out-of-frame junctions, or ambiguous translated residues were removed. V3J clonotypes were defined by identical inferred V gene, J gene, and CDR3 amino acid sequence. Percentage overlap between repertoires was calculated by dividing the number of shared unique clonotypes by the size of the smaller repertoire. Richness of each repertoire was evaluated using RTK rarefaction, the Chao1 estimator, and Recon v2.1 estimates of unobserved clonotypes. As stored in TCRdb, this immuneACCESS dataset retains in-frame rearrangements with V and J assigned. A fraction of the clones does not appear; measured against another copy, unresolved V genes explain less than half of the discrepancy, and the remainder lacks a known reason. The V and J calls and clone size come from that table; D and trimming were worked out from the DNA. This sample holds about 490,000 clones; less than 80% were observed only once. The biggest ten clones account for about 12% of the sample.

The paper as a whole reports these results and caveats: Sampling was restricted to blood, and TCR repertoires in tissues likely differ from the TCR repertoires found in blood. Pairwise subsampling led to the expectation that sequencing depth would affect the degree of clonotype sharing among donors. Because the study included only a small number of donors, the genetic and exposure-history diversity represented was limited.

The TCR sequence derives from a woman aged 35 to 49 in good health. Some clones in this sample may be carry-over from other donors' samples. The chain is encoded by TRBV7-2 joined to TRBJ2-7; too little of a D gene remains to name it. The sample comprised PBMCs. CDR3 loop: CASSAHYEQYF. The nucleotides are TGTGCCAGCAGTGCCCACTACGAGCAGTACTTC.